The 20 T cell receptor beta chains below come from one sample, sequenced in a study of blood T cell repertoires in COVID-19. The method was immunoSEQ multiplex PCR; TCRdb's version includes in-frame clones alone and lacks a portion of them. The top ten clones hold 10% to 13% of a sample with fewer than 250,000 clones, around four fifths of them seen once. The material sequenced was peripheral blood. The receptors were sampled from a woman aged 80 or over with COVID-19, enrolled during active disease.

The chain couples TRBV7-9 to TRBJ2-7; possible D gene TRBD2, 6 bases. The CDR3 length is 13 residues. Germline CDR1 reads SEHNR; CDR2 reads FQNEAQ (reference sequence). The V and J ends lost 1 base and 4 bases respectively, with 8 bases between them. Here the CDR3 reads CASSLEGGYEQYV. DNA of the CDR3: TGTGCCAGCAGCTTAGAGGGAGGTTACGAGCAGTACGTC.

This chain uses TRBV19 with TRBJ2-3, with a tentative D call TRBD2 (6 bases). Per the germline V gene, CDR1 is LNHDA and CDR2 is SQIVND (reference sequence). Trimming shortened V by 5 bases and J by 1 base, and 19 bases separated the two germline ends. The CDR3 runs 17 residues. The CDR3 spells CASSPRGSGGGTDTQYF. The CDR3 nucleotides read TGTGCCAGTAGTCCTCGGGGCAGCGGAGGGGGCACAGATACGCAGTATTTT.

CDR3 nucleotides: TGTGCCTGGATGAGGGAACCGAACACTGAAGCTTTCTTT. Translation: CAWMREPNTEAFF. The chain uses TRBV30 and TRBJ1-1; D is unresolved. CDR1 and CDR2 from the germline V gene are GTSNPN and SVGIG (reference sequence). V lost 4 bases to trimming and J lost 1 base, with 10 bases between them. The length of the CDR3 is 13 residues.

The J gene is TRBJ1-5, the V gene TRBV5-1; TRBD1 agrees at 7 bases. The germline CDR1 and CDR2 sequences are SGHRS and YFSETQ. V lost 0 bases to trimming and J lost 8 bases; unmatched junction nucleotides: 11. The CDR3 runs to 16 residues. DNA for the CDR3: TGCGCCAGCAGCTTGGGGACAGGTCACAAGCAAGAGCCCCAGCATTTT. As protein: CASSLGTGHKQEPQHF.

As DNA, the CDR3 is TGTGCCAGCAGCCAAGTACTAGCGGCGGGGCAAGAGACCCAGTACTTC. Translation: CASSQVLAAGQETQYF. The chain links TRBV3-1 (or the pseudogene TRBV3-2) to TRBJ2-5; 8 bases line up with TRBD2. V gave up 1 base and J gave up 2 bases; unmatched junction bases: 6. This CDR3 has 16 amino acids. Germline CDR1 LGHDT, CDR2 YNNKEL (reference sequence).

The CDR3 coding sequence is TGTGCCACCAGCAGAGCCCATCGGGGGGGCGAATCACCCCTCCACTTT. Encoded protein: CATSRAHRGGESPLHF. The genes are TRBV15 and TRBJ1-6; TRBD1 is a possible D gene (6 bases). Trimming removed 1 base from V and 10 bases from J, with 17 bases in between. CDR3 length: 16 residues. Germline assignment: CDR1 LNHNV and CDR2 YYDKDF (reference sequence). Combining the CDR3 with reference TRBV15 and TRBJ1-6 gives the whole variable domain DAMVIQNPRYQVTQFGKPVTLSCSQTLNHNVMYWYQQKSSQAPKLLFHYYDKDFNNEADTPDNFQSRRPNTSFCFLDIRSPGLGDTAMYLCATSRAHRGGESPLHFGNGTRLTVT.

This clone appeared a single time. This rearrangement joins TRBV3-1 (or the pseudogene TRBV3-2) to TRBJ1-2, with D tentatively TRBD1 (5 bases). The germline gives CDR1 LGHDT, CDR2 YNNKEL (reference sequence). V lost 2 bases and J lost 5, with 18 bases in between. The CDR3 runs 16 residues. The CDR3 region has the DNA TGTGCCAGCAGCCAACGCTCCGGGACTGACCATTATGGCTACACCTTC. Protein sequence: CASSQRSGTDHYGYTF.

The V and J genes are TRBV2 and TRBJ1-5; D remains unclear. The CDR3 runs 13 residues. In germline, CDR1 is SNHLY, CDR2 FYNNEI. V gave up 6 bases and J gave up 4 bases, with 10 bases separating them. CDR3 nucleotide sequence: TGTGCCAGCAGGGGAGGGAGTAATCAGCCCCAGCATTTT. As protein: CASRGGSNQPQHF.

The rearrangement uses TRBV27 and TRBJ2-7; 10 positions agree with TRBD2. The CDR3 has 13 residues. V dropped 6 bases and J dropped 5; count of bases not matched to a gene: 4. CDR1 is MNHEY, CDR2 SMNVEV, per germline (reference sequence). CDR3 bases: TGTGCCAGCAGAGTTAGCGGGGGGAACGAGCAGTACTTC. Encoded protein: CASRVSGGNEQYF.

The rearrangement links TRBV9 to TRBJ1-1; D possibly corresponds to TRBD1 (6 bases). V lost 5 bases and J lost 4, with 15 bases in between. The CDR3 contains 14 residues. Germline values: CDR1 SGDLS, CDR2 YYNGEE. The chain's CDR3 is CASRRAGEGTEAFF. CDR3 nucleotides: TGTGCCAGCAGGAGGGCAGGGGAGGGCACTGAAGCTTTCTTT.

V usage is TRBV11-2 and J usage is TRBJ2-5; D gene uncertain. The V end was cut by 4 bases, the J end by 3 bases, with 12 bases between. Germline V CDR1 and CDR2: SGHAT, FQNNGV. The CDR3 runs 14 residues. CDR3 DNA sequence: TGTGCCAGCAGCTCACCTCCGGTAGAAGAGACCCAGTACTTC. This gives the protein CASSSPPVEETQYF.

This sequence joins TRBV7-2 and TRBJ1-1; unclear D gene. This CDR3 contains 15 residues. V was clipped by 5 bases and J by 3 bases, with 16 bases between them. The germline gives CDR1 SGHTA, CDR2 FQGNSA. Here the CDR3 reads CASSVRGGADTEAFF. DNA for the CDR3: TGTGCCAGCAGCGTAAGAGGCGGAGCGGACACTGAAGCTTTCTTT.

The chain recombines TRBV7-6 with TRBJ1-6; D remains ambiguous. Germline V CDR1 and CDR2: SGHVS, FNYEAQ. V was clipped by 1 base and J by 8 bases, with 9 bases between them. CDR3 length: 14 residues. The CDR3 spells CASSLVQVDSPLHF. The CDR3 bases are TGTGCCAGCAGCTTAGTTCAGGTGGATTCACCCCTCCACTTT.

CDR3 DNA: TGTGCCAGCAGCCGCCGACTAGCGATCACCGGGGAGCTGTTTTTT. This codes for CASSRRLAITGELFF. V usage is TRBV3-1 (or the pseudogene TRBV3-2) and J usage is TRBJ2-2, with 8 positions matching TRBD2. Germline trimming cut 4 bases from V and 4 bases from J; bases unmatched to any gene: 5. The germline gives CDR1 LGHDT, CDR2 YNNKEL (reference sequence). This CDR3 comprises 15 residues.

The chain couples TRBV27 to TRBJ2-3, with D perhaps TRBD1 (7 bases). This CDR3 region has 13 residues. The germline gives CDR1 MNHEY, CDR2 SMNVEV (reference sequence). The V end lost 9 bases, the J end lost 8 bases, and 18 bases lay between the germline ends. CDR3 protein: CASGGGARSTQYF. Written as DNA, the CDR3 is TGTGCCAGTGGAGGGGGCGCGAGGAGTACGCAGTATTTT.

CDR3 in amino acids: CAWSVIQGVSEAFF. CDR3 coding DNA: TGTGCCTGGAGTGTGATACAGGGAGTTTCTGAAGCTTTCTTT. The chain employs TRBV30 and TRBJ1-1; the D gene is possibly TRBD1 (6 bases). CDR1 GTSNPN and CDR2 SVGIG come from the germline V gene (reference sequence). V was pared by 0 bases and J by 6 bases, with 14 bases between. The CDR3 has 14 amino acids.

This clone was seen once. The rearrangement links TRBV5-1 to TRBJ1-2, with 9 positions matching TRBD1. The CDR3 totals 14 residues. V gave up 4 bases and J gave up 5 bases; unmatched junction bases: 6. Germline lookup yields CDR1 SGHRS and CDR2 YFSETQ. The CDR3 reads CASSEGTGPYGYTF. CDR3 nucleotides: TGCGCCAGCAGCGAGGGGACAGGGCCTTATGGCTACACCTTC. Filled out from reference TRBV5-1 and TRBJ1-2, the complete variable domain reads KAGVTQTPRYLIKTRGQQVTLSCSPISGHRSVSWYQQTPGQGLQFLFEYFSETQRNKGNFPGRFSGRQFSNSRSEMNVSTLELGDSALYLCASSEGTGPYGYTFGSGTRLTVV.

V gene TRBV4-3 combines with J gene TRBJ1-6, with D possibly being TRBD1 (5 bases). The CDR3 covers 16 residues. V lost 1 base to trimming and J lost 7 bases, with 14 bases between them. Germline CDR1 and CDR2: LGHNA and YSLEER. The DNA of the CDR3 is TGCGCCAGCAGCCAAGCGTCGGGGGGAGGAAATTCACCCCTCCACTTT. It is translated as CASSQASGGGNSPLHF.

The CDR3 nucleotides read TGTGCCAGCAGCTTAGTAAGGGGACAGGGGGCCAAAAACATTCAGTACTTC. This encodes CASSLVRGQGAKNIQYF. The rearrangement uses TRBV7-2 and TRBJ2-4, with 10 bases identical to TRBD1. This CDR3 spans 17 amino acids. Germline trimming cut 1 base from V and 1 base from J; bases unmatched to any gene: 4. From germline, CDR1 is SGHTA and CDR2 FQGNSA.

The chain employs TRBV7-6 and TRBJ2-7, with unresolved D. Germline V CDR1 and CDR2: SGHVS, FNYEAQ. Trimming stripped 0 bases from V and 3 bases from J, with 6 bases between. The CDR3 consists of 13 residues. CDR3 nucleotide sequence: TGTGCCAGCAGCTTAGCCCCAGGCTACGAGCAGTACTTC. Protein sequence: CASSLAPGYEQYF.